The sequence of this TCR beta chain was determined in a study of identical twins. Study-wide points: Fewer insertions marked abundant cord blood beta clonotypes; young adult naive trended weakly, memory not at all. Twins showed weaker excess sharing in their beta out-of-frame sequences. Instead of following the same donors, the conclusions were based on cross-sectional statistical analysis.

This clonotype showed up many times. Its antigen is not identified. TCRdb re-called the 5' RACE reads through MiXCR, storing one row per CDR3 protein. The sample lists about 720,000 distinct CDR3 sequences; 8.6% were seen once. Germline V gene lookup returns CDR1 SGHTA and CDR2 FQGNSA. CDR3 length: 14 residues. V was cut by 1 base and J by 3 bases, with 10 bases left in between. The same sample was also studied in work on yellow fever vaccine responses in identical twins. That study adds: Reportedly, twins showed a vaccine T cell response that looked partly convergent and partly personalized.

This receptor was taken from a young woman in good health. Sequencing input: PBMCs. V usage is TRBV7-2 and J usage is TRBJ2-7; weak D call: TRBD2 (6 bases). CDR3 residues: CASSLEEGHYEQYF. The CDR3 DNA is TGTGCCAGCAGCTTAGAGGAGGGTCACTACGAGCAGTACTTC.